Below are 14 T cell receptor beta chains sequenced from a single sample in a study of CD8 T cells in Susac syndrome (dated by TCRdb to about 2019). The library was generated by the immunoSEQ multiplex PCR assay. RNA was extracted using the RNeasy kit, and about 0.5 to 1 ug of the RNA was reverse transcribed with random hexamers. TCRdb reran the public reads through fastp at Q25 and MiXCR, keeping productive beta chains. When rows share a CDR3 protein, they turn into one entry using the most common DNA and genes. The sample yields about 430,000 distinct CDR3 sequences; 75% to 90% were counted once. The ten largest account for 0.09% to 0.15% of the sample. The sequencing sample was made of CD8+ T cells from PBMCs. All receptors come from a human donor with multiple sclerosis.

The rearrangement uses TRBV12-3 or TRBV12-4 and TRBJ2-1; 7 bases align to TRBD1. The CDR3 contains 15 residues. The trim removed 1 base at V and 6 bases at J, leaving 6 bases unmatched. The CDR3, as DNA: TGTGCCAGCAGTTTAGGTGACAGGGTAGTCAATGAGCAGTTCTTC. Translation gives CASSLGDRVVNEQFF.

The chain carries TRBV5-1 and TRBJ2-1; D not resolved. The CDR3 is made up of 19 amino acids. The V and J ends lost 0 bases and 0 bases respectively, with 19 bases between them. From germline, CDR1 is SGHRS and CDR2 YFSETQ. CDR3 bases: TGCGCCAGCAGCTTGGAGTTTAGTGGGGTTCGAAGCTCCTACAATGAGCAGTTCTTC. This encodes CASSLEFSGVRSSYNEQFF.

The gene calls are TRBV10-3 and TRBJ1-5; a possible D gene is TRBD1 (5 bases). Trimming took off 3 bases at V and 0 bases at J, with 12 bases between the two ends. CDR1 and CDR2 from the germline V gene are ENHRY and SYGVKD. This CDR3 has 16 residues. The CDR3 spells CAISERGTDSNQPQHF. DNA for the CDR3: TGTGCCATCAGTGAACGGGGGACGGATAGCAATCAGCCCCAGCATTTT.

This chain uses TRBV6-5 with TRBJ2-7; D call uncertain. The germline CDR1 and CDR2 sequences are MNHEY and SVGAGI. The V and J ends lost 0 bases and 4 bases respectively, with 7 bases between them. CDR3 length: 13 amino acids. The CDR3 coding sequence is TGTGCCAGCAGTTACTCGTGGAGATACGAGCAGTACTTC. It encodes CASSYSWRYEQYF.

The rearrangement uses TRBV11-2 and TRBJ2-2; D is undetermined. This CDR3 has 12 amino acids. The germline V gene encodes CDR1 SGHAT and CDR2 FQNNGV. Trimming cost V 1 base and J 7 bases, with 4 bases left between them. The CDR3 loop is CASSLGFGELFF. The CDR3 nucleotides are TGTGCCAGCAGCTTAGGGTTCGGGGAGCTGTTTTTT.

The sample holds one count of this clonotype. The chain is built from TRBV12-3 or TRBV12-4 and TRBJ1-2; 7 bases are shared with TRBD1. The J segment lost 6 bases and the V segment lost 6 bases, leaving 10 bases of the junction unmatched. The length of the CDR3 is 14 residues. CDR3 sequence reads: CASSEYRGMNGYTF. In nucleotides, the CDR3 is TGTGCCAGCAGCGAATACAGGGGAATGAATGGCTACACCTTC.

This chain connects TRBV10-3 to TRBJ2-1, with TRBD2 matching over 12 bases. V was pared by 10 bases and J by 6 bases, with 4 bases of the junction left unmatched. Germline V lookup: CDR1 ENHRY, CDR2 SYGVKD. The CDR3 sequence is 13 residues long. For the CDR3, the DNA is TGTGCCACTGCTAGCGGGGGGGCCAATGAGCAGTTCTTC. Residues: CATASGGANEQFF.

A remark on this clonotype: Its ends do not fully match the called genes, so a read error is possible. CDR3 sequence reads: CANSQDSKLLWQEASIPYNEQFF. CDR3 bases: TGTGCCAACAGCCAAGATTCAAAACTTTTGTGGCAGGAGGCTAGCATTCCCTACAATGAGCAGTTCTTC. The chain is built from TRBV14 and TRBJ2-1, with D tentatively TRBD2 (5 bases). The CDR3 has 23 residues. The germline V gene has CDR1 SGHDN and CDR2 FVKESK. The full variable domain, rest sourced from reference TRBV14 and TRBJ2-1, is EAGVTQFPSHSVIEKGQTVTLRCDPISGHDNLYWYRRVMGKEIKFLLHFVKESKQDESGMPNNRFLAERTGGTYSTLKVQPAELEDSGVYFCANSQDSKLLWQEASIPYNEQFFGPGTRLTVL.

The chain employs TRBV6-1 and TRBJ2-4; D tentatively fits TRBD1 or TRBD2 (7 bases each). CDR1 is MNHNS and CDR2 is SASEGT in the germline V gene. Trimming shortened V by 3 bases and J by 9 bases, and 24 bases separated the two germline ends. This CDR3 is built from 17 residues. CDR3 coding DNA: TGTGCCAGCAGTGACCTGACAGGGCTGACTAGCCTTGGCATTCAGTACTTC. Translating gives CASSDLTGLTSLGIQYF.

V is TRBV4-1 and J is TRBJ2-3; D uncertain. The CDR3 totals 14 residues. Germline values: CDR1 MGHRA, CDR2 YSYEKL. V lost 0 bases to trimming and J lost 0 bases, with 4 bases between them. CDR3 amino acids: CASSQDTSTDTQYF. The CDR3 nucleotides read TGCGCCAGCAGCCAAGATACTAGCACAGATACGCAGTATTTT.

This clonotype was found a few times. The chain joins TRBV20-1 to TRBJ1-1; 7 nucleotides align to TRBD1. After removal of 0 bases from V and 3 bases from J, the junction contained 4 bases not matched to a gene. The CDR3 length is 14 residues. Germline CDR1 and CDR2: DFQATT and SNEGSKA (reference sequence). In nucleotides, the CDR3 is TGCAGTGCTAGAGAGACAGGGAGACACACTGAAGCTTTCTTT. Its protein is CSARETGRHTEAFF.

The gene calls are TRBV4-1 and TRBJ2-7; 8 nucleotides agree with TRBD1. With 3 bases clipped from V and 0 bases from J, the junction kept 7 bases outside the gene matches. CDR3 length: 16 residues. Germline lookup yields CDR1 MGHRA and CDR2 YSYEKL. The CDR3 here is CASSQDRDESSYEQYF. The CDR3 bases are TGCGCCAGCAGCCAGGACAGGGATGAGAGCTCCTACGAGCAGTACTTC.

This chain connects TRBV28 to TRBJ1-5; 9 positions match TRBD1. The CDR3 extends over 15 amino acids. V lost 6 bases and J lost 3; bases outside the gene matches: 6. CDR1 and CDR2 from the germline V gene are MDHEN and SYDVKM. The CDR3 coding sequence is TGTGCCAGCAGCCAGGGGACAGGGACCAATCAGCCCCAGCATTTT. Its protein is CASSQGTGTNQPQHF. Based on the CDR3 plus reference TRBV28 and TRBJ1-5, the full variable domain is DVKVTQSSRYLVKRTGEKVFLECVQDMDHENMFWYRQDPGLGLRLIYFSYDVKMKEKGDIPEGYSVSREKKERFSLILESASTNQTSMYLCASSQGTGTNQPQHFGDGTRLSIL.

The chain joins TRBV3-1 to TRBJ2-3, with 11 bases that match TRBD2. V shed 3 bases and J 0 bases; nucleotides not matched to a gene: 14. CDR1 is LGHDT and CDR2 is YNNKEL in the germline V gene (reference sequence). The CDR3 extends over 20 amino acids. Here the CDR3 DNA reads TGTGCCAGCAGCCAGGAACTCGGGACTAGCGGAGATGCTAGCACAGATACGCAGTATTTT. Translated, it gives CASSQELGTSGDASTDTQYF.